This is a list of T cell receptor beta chains from one sample in a study of OX40 agonist ivuxolimab in advanced cancers. The repertoire was sequenced with immunoSEQ multiplex PCR; TCRdb's copy has only in-frame clones and lacks some. The sample lists around 67,000 clones, 87% occurring once. This sample comprised CD4+ or CD8+ T cells sorted from blood, obtained in a trial of the OX40 agonist ivuxolimab. The receptors originated from an adult with an advanced solid tumor such as melanoma, head and neck, liver or kidney cancer. CDR3s include the opening cysteine and the closing phenylalanine or tryptophan. A D gene is named only where the DNA matches it firmly. Some rows have no size entry. The others give once, few or many, or a class for an expanded clone.

CDR3nt: TGTGCCAGCACCGGGACTAGCGGGAGTTGGGAGACCCAGTACTTC; CDR3aa: CASTGTSGSWETQYF; abundance: NA; v_gene: TRBV7-9; j_gene: TRBJ2-5; d_gene: TRBD2
CDR3nt: TGTGCCAGCAGCGTAAGGGGAGGGGCCTACAATGAGCAGTTCTTC; CDR3aa: CASSVRGGAYNEQFF; abundance: NA; v_gene: TRBV9; j_gene: TRBJ2-1; d_gene: TRBD2
CDR3nt: TGTGCCAGCAGCTTTACCACAGGGAACACTGAAGCTTTCTTT; CDR3aa: CASSFTTGNTEAFF; abundance: NA; v_gene: TRBV5-4; j_gene: TRBJ1-1; d_gene: NA
CDR3nt: TGTGCCAGCAGTGGCGACATTAACACTGAAGCTTTCTTT; CDR3aa: CASSGDINTEAFF; abundance: NA; v_gene: TRBV2; j_gene: TRBJ1-1; d_gene: NA
CDR3nt: TGCAGTGCTAGTTCCAATGAGCAGTTCTTC; CDR3aa: CSASSNEQFF; abundance: NA; v_gene: TRBV20-1; j_gene: TRBJ2-1; d_gene: NA
CDR3nt: TGCAGCGTCGACGCAGGGGTTTCAGATACGCAGTATTTT; CDR3aa: CSVDAGVSDTQYF; abundance: NA; v_gene: TRBV29-1; j_gene: TRBJ2-3; d_gene: NA
CDR3nt: TGTGCCAGCAGCAAAGTTCCGGGTGAAGCGAATTCACCCCTCCACTTT; CDR3aa: CASSKVPGEANSPLHF; abundance: few; v_gene: TRBV21-1; j_gene: TRBJ1-6; d_gene: NA
CDR3nt: TGTGCCAGCTCACCAAGTCAGGCTAGCCAAAATGAGCAGTTCTTC; CDR3aa: CASSPSQASQNEQFF; abundance: NA; v_gene: TRBV18; j_gene: TRBJ2-1; d_gene: NA
CDR3nt: TGTGCCAGCAGTTACGCCGAGAATTCACCCCTCCACTTT; CDR3aa: CASSYAENSPLHF; abundance: once; v_gene: TRBV6-5; j_gene: TRBJ1-6; d_gene: NA
CDR3nt: TGTGCCAGCAGGCTAGGGGGCACTGCAAGGGTTGAGCAGTTCTTC; CDR3aa: CASRLGGTARVEQFF; abundance: few; v_gene: TRBV28; j_gene: TRBJ2-1; d_gene: TRBD1
CDR3nt: TGTGCCAGCAGCTTAACAGCGGGAGAGACCCAGTACTTC; CDR3aa: CASSLTAGETQYF; abundance: NA; v_gene: TRBV7-8; j_gene: TRBJ2-5; d_gene: NA
CDR3nt: TGCAGCGTTGTATCGGCAGCCTCACCCCTCCACTTT; CDR3aa: CSVVSAASPLHF; abundance: once; v_gene: TRBV29-1; j_gene: TRBJ1-6; d_gene: NA
CDR3nt: TGTGCCAGCAGTCCTGGACACTTCGGCTACACCTTC; CDR3aa: CASSPGHFGYTF; abundance: NA; v_gene: TRBV6-5; j_gene: TRBJ1-2; d_gene: NA
CDR3nt: TGTGCTAGCAGCCCAGTGGGCAGTGTGGAAGCTTTCTTT; CDR3aa: CASSPVGSVEAFF; abundance: NA; v_gene: TRBV7-7; j_gene: TRBJ1-1; d_gene: NA
CDR3nt: TGTGCCAGCTCCCGAGGGGGCGGTGAGACCCAGTACTTC; CDR3aa: CASSRGGGETQYF; abundance: NA; v_gene: TRBV18; j_gene: TRBJ2-5; d_gene: TRBD1
CDR3nt: TGTGCCAGTAGTATCAGGGGGCCGGTTCGGGGCCAGCATTTT; CDR3aa: CASSIRGPVRGQHF; abundance: NA; v_gene: TRBV19; j_gene: TRBJ1-5; d_gene: TRBD1
CDR3nt: TGTGCCAGCAGCTTTAGAGGTGCAGCATTCGGCGGGGAGCTGTTTTTT; CDR3aa: CASSFRGAAFGGELFF; abundance: once; v_gene: TRBV5-6; j_gene: TRBJ2-2; d_gene: NA
CDR3nt: TGTGCCAGCAGCGGGCGGGCTAGCGGGATGGTTGAGCAGTTCTTC; CDR3aa: CASSGRASGMVEQFF; abundance: NA; v_gene: TRBV6-6; j_gene: TRBJ2-1; d_gene: TRBD2
CDR3nt: TGTGCCAGCAGCTCCGGGGCGAACACTGAAGCTTTCTTT; CDR3aa: CASSSGANTEAFF; abundance: NA; v_gene: TRBV7-9; j_gene: TRBJ1-1; d_gene: NA
CDR3nt: TGTGCCAGCTCACCGACAGGGGTGGACACCGGGGAGCTGTTTTTT; CDR3aa: CASSPTGVDTGELFF; abundance: NA; v_gene: TRBV18; j_gene: TRBJ2-2; d_gene: TRBD1
CDR3nt: TGTGCCAGTACGCGGGACAGGGAGGGGTACGAGCAGTACTTC; CDR3aa: CASTRDREGYEQYF; abundance: NA; v_gene: TRBV19; j_gene: TRBJ2-7; d_gene: TRBD1
CDR3nt: TGTGCCAGCAGCCTCGCCGCGCGGGGGGGAAACATTCAGTACTTC; CDR3aa: CASSLAARGGNIQYF; abundance: NA; v_gene: TRBV6-5; j_gene: TRBJ2-4; d_gene: TRBD2
CDR3nt: TGTGCCAGCAGCTTAGCGGTCGGGCGGGCTGAGCAGTTCTTC; CDR3aa: CASSLAVGRAEQFF; abundance: once; v_gene: TRBV7-9; j_gene: TRBJ2-1; d_gene: NA